This T cell receptor beta chain was captured by sequencing in a study of tumor-infiltrating lymphocytes in primary liver carcinoma. The tissue used was unsorted bulk material of about 17-33 mg. RNA and DNA were co-extracted from it with the AllPrep DNA/RNA mini kit. Each participant had primary liver carcinoma, and surgical resection was the treatment. Every tumor contributed samples taken at five separate regions. TCR beta cDNA was prepared out of approximately 500 ng total RNA by means of a constant-region primer. Library construction for TCR beta comprised three nested multiplex PCR rounds performed with slightly modified ARM-PCR. It was with TRBV1-TRBV30 forward primers and a C-beta reverse primer that the first two PCR rounds were run, at about 10 cycles each. TCRdb fed the multiplex PCR reads into MiXCR, producing one record per CDR3 protein. The sample contains roughly 120,000 distinct CDR3 sequences, under 65% of which appear only once.

Study results and limitations: Tumor-adjacent and tumor-blood pairs showed less overlap than tumor region pairs.

Turning to this clonotype: Its antigen is not identified.

The germline CDR1 and CDR2 sequences are SNHLY and FYNNEI. The CDR3 extends over 14 amino acids. V gave up 5 bases and J gave up 4 bases, with 15 bases separating them. The sequence was obtained from a woman aged 55-75 years with primary liver carcinoma and hepatitis B virus infection. This sequence joins TRBV2 and TRBJ2-7, with D perhaps matching TRBD1 (6 bases). What was sequenced was liver tumor tissue from sampling region 3. Stated subset: tumor region T3, left-lateral pole. CDR3 protein: CASSYRELAYEQYF. In DNA form, the CDR3 reads TGTGCCAGCAGTTACAGGGAGTTGGCGTACGAGCAGTACTTC.